The next 18 T cell receptor beta chains were all read from a single sample in a study of T cell responses to AZD1222 COVID-19 vaccine. Clones were sequenced by immunoSEQ multiplex PCR, and TCRdb holds only the in-frame ones, with some missing. The repertoire includes some 150,000 clones, more than 75% of them detected once, and roughly 4.3% sits in the top ten. Sequencing used peripheral blood, obtained 28 days after the second AZD1222 dose. The receptor set was obtained from an adult who received the AZD1222 COVID-19 vaccine.

The genes are TRBV27 and TRBJ1-4; D remains ambiguous. The V gene lost 8 bases and the J gene lost 8 bases, with 18 bases spanning the gap. The CDR3 loop spans 14 amino acids. Per germline, CDR1 MNHEY and CDR2 SMNVEV (reference sequence). CDR3 region: CASAPGWVEEKLFF. CDR3 bases: TGTGCCAGCGCGCCGGGATGGGTTGAAGAAAAACTGTTTTTT.

The V and J genes are TRBV11-2 and TRBJ2-7; D gene unclear. Germline V gene sequence: CDR1 SGHAT, CDR2 FQNNGV. The CDR3 has 14 residues. Trimming took off 5 bases at V and 2 bases at J, with 13 bases between the two ends. The DNA for the CDR3 is TGTGCCAGCAGCCAAAGCCGGGCCGCCTACGAGCAGTACTTC. Translating it yields CASSQSRAAYEQYF. The full variable domain, rest sourced from reference TRBV11-2 and TRBJ2-7, is EAGVAQSPRYKIIEKRQSVAFWCNPISGHATLYWYQQILGQGPKLLIQFQNNGVVDDSQLPKDRFSAERLKGVDSTLKIQPAKLEDSAVYLCASSQSRAAYEQYFGPGTRLTVT.

CDR3 residues: CASSLARQEVTIYF. The CDR3 DNA is TGTGCCAGCAGCTTAGCAAGACAGGAAGTCACCATATATTTT. J is TRBJ1-3 and V is TRBV7-8; the D gene is possibly TRBD1 (6 bases). CDR3 length: 14 amino acids. The V gene's germline CDR1 is SGHVS and CDR2 FQNEAQ. Trimming left V 0 bases short and J 9 bases short, with 12 bases between.

The genes are TRBV15 and TRBJ1-5; D unresolved. The CDR3 is 14 amino acids. The germline V gene has CDR1 LNHNV and CDR2 YYDKDF (reference sequence). Trimming removed 0 bases at V and 6 bases at J, with 9 bases between. CDR3 bases: TGTGCCACCAGCAGAGAATTGGGGATTCAGCCCCAGCATTTT. Translated: CATSRELGIQPQHF.

The V and J genes are TRBV7-9 and TRBJ1-6; D is perhaps TRBD1 (5 bases). Germline lookup yields CDR1 SEHNR and CDR2 FQNEAQ (reference sequence). The CDR3 runs 15 residues. V was cut by 1 base and J by 6 bases, with 10 bases left in between. CDR3 bases: TGTGCCAGCAGCTTAGAGGGGACCCGTAATTCACCCCTCCACTTT. It translates to CASSLEGTRNSPLHF.

The genes are TRBV7-8 and TRBJ1-4, with D uncertain. This CDR3 is 12 amino acids long. Trimming removed 3 bases from V and 3 bases from J, with 2 bases in between. Per the germline V gene, CDR1 is SGHVS and CDR2 is FQNEAQ. CDR3 sequence reads: CASSFPNEKLFF. As DNA, the CDR3 is TGTGCCAGCAGCTTTCCTAATGAAAAACTGTTTTTT.

The rearrangement joins TRBV5-6 to TRBJ1-4; 8 nucleotides line up with TRBD1. CDR3 size: 16 residues. CDR1 and CDR2 from the germline V gene are SGHDT and YYEEEE. Unmatched junction bases numbered 10, after V lost 4 bases and J lost 5 bases. The DNA for the CDR3 is TGTGCCAGCAGCGCAGACAGGGGCATGGGAAATGAAAAACTGTTTTTT. Encoded protein: CASSADRGMGNEKLFF.

Here the CDR3 reads CASSQDLSQGGEQYF. CDR3 nucleotides: TGTGCCAGCAGCCAAGATCTTTCCCAGGGGGGCGAGCAGTACTTC. The rearrangement joins TRBV4-2 to TRBJ2-7, with D possibly matching TRBD1 (7 bases). V was pared by 0 bases and J by 6 bases, with 15 bases between. Germline V gives CDR1 LGHNA, CDR2 YNFKEQ. The length of the CDR3 is 15 residues.

The chain is built from TRBV5-4 and TRBJ2-7, with 7 bases lining up with TRBD1. The CDR3 spans 14 residues. Germline assignment: CDR1 SGHNT and CDR2 YYREEE (reference sequence). Trimming took 1 base from V and 4 from J; bases not matched to a gene: 5. CDR3 sequence (DNA): TGTGCCAGCAGCTTGAACAGGGGAGAATACGAGCAGTACTTC. It specifies CASSLNRGEYEQYF.

The V gene is TRBV3-1 (or the pseudogene TRBV3-2), the J gene TRBJ2-2, with 8 bases aligning to TRBD1. The CDR3 extends over 16 amino acids. The germline V gene has CDR1 LGHDT and CDR2 YNNKEL (reference sequence). Unmatched junction bases numbered 5, after V lost 1 base and J lost 4 bases. CDR3 sequence reads: CASSQGTGLSTGELFF. CDR3 DNA sequence: TGTGCCAGCAGCCAAGGGACAGGGTTAAGCACCGGGGAGCTGTTTTTT.

V is TRBV5-6 and J is TRBJ1-5; TRBD1 matches at 7 bases. The CDR3 runs 16 residues. Germline V gene sequence: CDR1 SGHDT, CDR2 YYEEEE. V trimming: 4 bases; J trimming: 4 bases; junction bases outside the gene matches: 11. The CDR3 DNA reads as TGTGCCAGCAGCCTGACTGGACAGGTCTTTAATCAGCCCCAGCATTTT. The encoded protein is CASSLTGQVFNQPQHF. The full variable domain, rest sourced from reference TRBV5-6 and TRBJ1-5, is DAGVTQSPTHLIKTRGQQVTLRCSPKSGHDTVSWYQQALGQGPQFIFQYYEEEERQRGNFPDRFSGHQFPNYSSELNVNALLLGDSALYLCASSLTGQVFNQPQHFGDGTRLSIL.

This chain connects TRBV29-1 to TRBJ2-3, with 10 bases that match TRBD1. V shed 5 bases, J shed 6 bases, and the junction held 14 bases outside the gene matches. The length of the CDR3 is 16 residues. Germline V gene lookup returns CDR1 SQVTM and CDR2 ANQGSEA. Written as DNA, the CDR3 is TGCAGCGTTTTCGGGACAGGGGCGCTGTCCGTCGATACGCAGTATTTT. Translated, it gives CSVFGTGALSVDTQYF.

The V gene is TRBV30, the J gene TRBJ1-4; a weak D match, TRBD1 (6 bases). V lost 3 bases and J lost 5, with 16 bases in between. Germline-derived CDR1 and CDR2 are GTSNPN and SVGIG (reference sequence). The CDR3 consists of 15 residues. The CDR3 DNA follows: TGTGCCTGGAGCTCCAGGGGATCTTTCAATGAAAAACTGTTTTTT. Translated, it gives CAWSSRGSFNEKLFF.

The J gene is TRBJ1-1, the V gene TRBV30; D unresolved. Trimming cost V 4 bases and J 1 base, with 7 bases left between them. The CDR3 consists of 12 residues. The germline V gene encodes CDR1 GTSNPN and CDR2 SVGIG (reference sequence). CDR3 region: CAWTGPNTEAFF. The CDR3 DNA follows: TGTGCCTGGACAGGCCCGAACACTGAAGCTTTCTTT.

The rearrangement joins TRBV5-6 to TRBJ2-3; TRBD2 is a possible D gene (6 bases). Trimming left V 2 bases short and J 2 bases short, with 12 bases between. The CDR3 sequence is 15 residues long. The germline V gene encodes CDR1 SGHDT and CDR2 YYEEEE. The chain's CDR3 is CASSFGTHYTDTQYF. The CDR3 DNA is TGTGCCAGCAGCTTCGGGACTCATTACACAGATACGCAGTATTTT.

The CDR3 loop reads CSDMTGTGLYF. In DNA form, the CDR3 reads TGCAGCGACATGACCGGGACAGGGTTGTATTTT. V usage is TRBV29-1 and J usage is TRBJ2-3; 9 bases match TRBD1. The length of the CDR3 is 11 residues. Germline V lookup: CDR1 SQVTM, CDR2 ANQGSEA. V was clipped by 7 bases and J by 14 bases; unmatched bases: 10.

V is TRBV6-4 and J is TRBJ1-2; D may be TRBD1 (5 bases). Per germline, CDR1 MRHNA and CDR2 SNTAGT. The CDR3 is 12 residues long. Trimming removed 6 bases at V and 4 bases at J, with 9 bases between. This CDR3 is CASSSGGYGYTF. CDR3 coding DNA: TGTGCCAGCAGCAGTGGGGGCTATGGCTACACCTTC.

The rearrangement links TRBV7-9 to TRBJ1-3, with D unresolved. Germline lookup yields CDR1 SEHNR and CDR2 FQNEAQ (reference sequence). This CDR3 spans 14 amino acids. Trimming pared 3 bases from V and 7 bases from J, leaving 13 bases between. The CDR3 region is CASSFPITANTIYF. The CDR3 region has the DNA TGTGCCAGCAGCTTCCCCATCACTGCGAACACCATATATTTT.